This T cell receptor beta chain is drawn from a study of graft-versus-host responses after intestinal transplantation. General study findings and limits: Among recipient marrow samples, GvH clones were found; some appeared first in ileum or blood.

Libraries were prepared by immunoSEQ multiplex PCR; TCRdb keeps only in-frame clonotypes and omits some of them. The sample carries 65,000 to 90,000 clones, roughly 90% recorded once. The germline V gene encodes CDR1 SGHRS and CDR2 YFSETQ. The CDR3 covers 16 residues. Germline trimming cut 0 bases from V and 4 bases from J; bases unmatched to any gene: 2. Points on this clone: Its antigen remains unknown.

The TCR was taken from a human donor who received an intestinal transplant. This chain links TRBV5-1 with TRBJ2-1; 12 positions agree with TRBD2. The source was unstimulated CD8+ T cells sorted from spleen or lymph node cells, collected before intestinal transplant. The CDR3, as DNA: TGCGCCAGCAGCTTGGAAGGACTAGCGGGATACAATGAGCAGTTCTTC. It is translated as CASSLEGLAGYNEQFF.